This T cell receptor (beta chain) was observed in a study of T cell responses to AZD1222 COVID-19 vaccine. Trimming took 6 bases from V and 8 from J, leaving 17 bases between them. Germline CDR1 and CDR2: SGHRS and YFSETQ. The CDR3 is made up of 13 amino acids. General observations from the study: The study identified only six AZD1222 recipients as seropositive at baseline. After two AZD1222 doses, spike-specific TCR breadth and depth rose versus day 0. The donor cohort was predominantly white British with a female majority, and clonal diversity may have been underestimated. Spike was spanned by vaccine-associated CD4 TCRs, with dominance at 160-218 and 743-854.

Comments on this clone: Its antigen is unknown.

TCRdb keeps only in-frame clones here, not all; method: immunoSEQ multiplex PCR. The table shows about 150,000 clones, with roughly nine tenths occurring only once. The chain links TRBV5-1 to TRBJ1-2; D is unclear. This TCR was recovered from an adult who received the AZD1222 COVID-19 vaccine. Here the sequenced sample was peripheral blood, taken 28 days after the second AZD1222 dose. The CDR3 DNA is TGCGCCAGCAACCGGGAAGGGCCAAGCGGCTACACCTTC. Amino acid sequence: CASNREGPSGYTF.